This T cell receptor beta chain was sequenced during a study of cytomegalovirus exposure and HLA in healthy donors (dated by TCRdb to the late 2010s). Context from the whole study: According to a later analysis, the roughly 120 validation repertoires were produced on the same platform as the approximately 610 repertoires of the first cohort. The study was designed to test whether signatures of past pathogen exposure could be identified by cataloging public T cell receptors. In addition to the first cohort of roughly 700 subjects, a separate validation cohort of approximately 130 different subjects was used. High-throughput TCR immunosequencing, statistical association of individual TCRs with disease status, and machine learning were combined to predict cytomegalovirus infection status.

Per the germline V gene, SGHTA is the CDR1 and FQGNSA is the CDR2. The V and J ends are trimmed by 5 bases and 2 bases, leaving 13 bases between them. Its CDR3 holds 14 amino acids, cysteine through phenylalanine. The DNA shown is the 42-base CDR3, in frame from base 1. To prepare the library, the immunoSEQ multiplex PCR assay was applied. The published analysis was carried out like this. A statistical classification framework was built to diagnose cytomegalovirus status from the catalog of TCR beta chain sequences. TCRdb holds this immuneACCESS table with in-frame rearrangements only. Some clones are missing; in checked studies, unresolved V genes explain under half, and the rest has no known cause. That table gives V, J and clone size, and the DNA gave D and trimming. This sample holds approximately 160,000 clones; about 90% were observed only once. The ten largest make up 3% to 3.5% of the sample.

As to this clone: Its antigen has not been determined. Base qualities are not recorded, but no much larger clone differs from it by a single base.

Donors formed part of the validation cohort, which comprised 120 subjects and was distinct from the first cohort of 670 or so subjects. General study outcomes and caveats: In the study, 150 to 200 TCR beta chains were listed as associated with cytomegalovirus. Subsequent analysis determined that TCRs grouped into clusters in the first cohort also showed a tendency toward co-occurrence across the 120 or so validation repertoires, and roughly 95% of cluster scores exceeded 0. It was suggested by the authors that the approach could potentially be generalized to other disease states and immunological phenotypes. Across donors, most TCR sequences were observed very rarely, whereas some public TCRs were present in many individuals. The classifier was reported to diagnose cytomegalovirus status with high specificity and sensitivity in both the original cohort and the validation cohort. A few of the identified cytomegalovirus-associated TCR beta chains were confirmed in vitro to be specific for cytomegalovirus antigens. The validation cohort had no HLA typing available for a later analysis, so co-occurrence within that cohort was assessed over all 120 repertoires.

Sequenced: PBMCs. The TCR sequence derives from a young woman in good health and CMV-seropositive. The chain links TRBV7-2 with TRBJ2-7; matching of 5 bases hints at TRBD2 as the D gene. The DNA is as follows: TGTGCCAGCAGCACCCGGACTGCGACCTACGAGCAGTACTTC. It codes for CASSTRTATYEQYF. Reference TRBV7-2 and TRBJ2-7 proteins supply the regions before and after the CDR3; the full variable domain is: GAGVSQSPSNKVTEKGKDVELRCDPISGHTALYWYRQSLGQGLEFLIYFQGNSAPDKSGLPSDRFSAERTGGSVSTLTIQRTQQEDSAVYLCASSTRTATYEQYFGPGTRLTVT.